The T cell receptor beta chain described here comes from a study of identical twins. Addition of a universal primer site occurred through template switching, and cDNA carried unique molecular identifiers. From the 5' RACE reads, TCRdb called clonotypes with MiXCR, one entry per CDR3 protein. The sample has fewer than 900,000 distinct CDR3 sequences, approximately 21% seen once. With V trimmed by 3 bases and J by 9 bases, 8 bases remained unmatched. The length of the CDR3 is 14 residues. Germline V gene lookup returns CDR1 WSHSY and CDR2 SAAADI. These records were also assigned to another study, of T cells expressing NK-cell markers.

Sequenced sample: PBMCs. This chain joins TRBV10-2 and TRBJ2-1; 7 bases are a match to TRBD1. This clonotype was sampled from a woman under 30 in good health. The CDR3 DNA reads as TGCGCCAGCAGTGAAACGAGGGGGCAGGGTGAGCAGTTCTTC. Residues: CASSETRGQGEQFF.